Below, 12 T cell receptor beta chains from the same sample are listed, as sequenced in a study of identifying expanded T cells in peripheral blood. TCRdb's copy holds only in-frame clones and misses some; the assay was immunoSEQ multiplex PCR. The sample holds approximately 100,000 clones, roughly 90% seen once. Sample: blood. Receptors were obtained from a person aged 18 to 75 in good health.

DNA for the CDR3: TGTGCCAGCAGTTATCTACAGGAGTACAATGAGCAGTTCTTC. It translates to CASSYLQEYNEQFF. This chain uses TRBV6-6 with TRBJ2-1; D is possibly TRBD1 (5 bases). V was cut by 3 bases and J by 4 bases, with 10 bases left in between. The germline gives CDR1 MNHNY, CDR2 SVGAGI (reference sequence). This CDR3 comprises 14 residues.

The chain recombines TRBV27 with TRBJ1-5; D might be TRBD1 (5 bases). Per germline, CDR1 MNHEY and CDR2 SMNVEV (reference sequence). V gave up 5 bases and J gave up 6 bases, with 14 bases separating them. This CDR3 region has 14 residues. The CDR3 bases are TGTGCCAGCAGTCCCCGGGGGGGGATTCAGCCCCAGCATTTT. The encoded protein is CASSPRGGIQPQHF.

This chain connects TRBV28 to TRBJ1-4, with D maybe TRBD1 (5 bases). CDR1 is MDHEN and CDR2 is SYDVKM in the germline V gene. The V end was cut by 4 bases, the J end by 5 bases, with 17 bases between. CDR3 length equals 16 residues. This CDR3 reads CASSSSPRVGNEKLFF. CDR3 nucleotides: TGTGCCAGCAGTTCAAGTCCCAGGGTCGGGAATGAAAAACTGTTTTTT.

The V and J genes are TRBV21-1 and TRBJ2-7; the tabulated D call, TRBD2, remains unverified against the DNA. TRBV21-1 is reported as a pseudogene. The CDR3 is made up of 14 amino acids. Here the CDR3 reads CASSPGPHYYEQYF. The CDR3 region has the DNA TGTGCCAGCAGCCCCGGTCCTCATTACTACGAGCAGTACTTC.

The CDR3 sequence is CAWSPTGGDSPLHF. DNA of the CDR3: TGTGCCTGGAGTCCGACAGGGGGGGATTCACCCCTCCACTTT. The chain has TRBV30 and TRBJ1-6, with 9 bases matching TRBD1. V lost 2 bases to trimming and J lost 8 bases; unmatched junction nucleotides: 4. The CDR3 has 14 residues. Germline V lookup: CDR1 GTSNPN, CDR2 SVGIG (reference sequence).

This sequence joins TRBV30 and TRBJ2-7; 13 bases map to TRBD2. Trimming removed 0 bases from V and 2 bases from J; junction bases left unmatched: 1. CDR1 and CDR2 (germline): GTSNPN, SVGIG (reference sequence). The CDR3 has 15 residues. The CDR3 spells CAWSVLAGGPYEQYF. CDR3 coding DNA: TGTGCCTGGAGTGTACTAGCGGGAGGGCCCTACGAGCAGTACTTC.

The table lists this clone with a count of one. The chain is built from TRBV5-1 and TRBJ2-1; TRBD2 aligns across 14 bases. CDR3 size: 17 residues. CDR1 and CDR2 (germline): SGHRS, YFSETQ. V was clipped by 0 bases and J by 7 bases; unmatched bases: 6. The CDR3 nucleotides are TGCGCCAGCAGCTTGGTGGGGACTAGCGGGAGAGGGAATGAGCAGTTCTTC. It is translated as CASSLVGTSGRGNEQFF.

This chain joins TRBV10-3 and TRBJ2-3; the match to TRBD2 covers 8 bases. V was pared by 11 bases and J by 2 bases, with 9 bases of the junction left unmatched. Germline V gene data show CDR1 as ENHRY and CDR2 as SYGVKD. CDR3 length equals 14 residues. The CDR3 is CASSRGGNTDTQYF. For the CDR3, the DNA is TGTGCCTCGAGTCGGGGGGGGAACACAGATACGCAGTATTTT.

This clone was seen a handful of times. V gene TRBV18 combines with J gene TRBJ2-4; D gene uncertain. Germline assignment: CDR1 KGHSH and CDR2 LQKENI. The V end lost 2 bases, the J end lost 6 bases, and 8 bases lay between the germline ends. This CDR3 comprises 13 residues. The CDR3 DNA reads TGTGCCAGCTCACCAACTCGTTCAAACATTCAGTACTTC. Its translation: CASSPTRSNIQYF.

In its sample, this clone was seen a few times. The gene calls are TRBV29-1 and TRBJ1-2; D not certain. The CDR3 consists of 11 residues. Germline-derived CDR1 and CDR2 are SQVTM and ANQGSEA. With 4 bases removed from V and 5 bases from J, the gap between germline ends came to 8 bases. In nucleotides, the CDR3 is TGCAGCGTTGGACACCAATATGGCTACACCTTC. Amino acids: CSVGHQYGYTF.

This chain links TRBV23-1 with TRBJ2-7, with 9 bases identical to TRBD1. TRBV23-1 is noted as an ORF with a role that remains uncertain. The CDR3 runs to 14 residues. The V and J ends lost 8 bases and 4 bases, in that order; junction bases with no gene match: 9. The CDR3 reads CASSTGTGNYEQYF. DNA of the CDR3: TGCGCCAGCTCTACCGGGACAGGGAATTACGAGCAGTACTTC.

Here the CDR3 reads CASSLVWGWGTVYLEQYF. The CDR3 DNA reads as TGTGCCAGCAGCTTAGTTTGGGGGTGGGGGACAGTCTACTTGGAGCAGTACTTC. The chain links TRBV7-6 to TRBJ2-7; 7 nucleotides align to TRBD1. V was pared by 1 base and J by 7 bases, with 19 bases of the junction left unmatched. The length of the CDR3 is 18 residues. Germline assignment: CDR1 SGHVS and CDR2 FNYEAQ. The whole variable domain, remainder taken from reference TRBV7-6 and TRBJ2-7, is GAGVSQSPRYKVTKRGQDVALRCDPISGHVSLYWYRQALGQGPEFLTYFNYEAQQDKSGLPNDRFSAERPEGSISTLTIQRTEQRDSAMYRCASSLVWGWGTVYLEQYFGPGTRLTVT.